This TCR beta chain emerged from a study of blood T cell repertoires in COVID-19. Authors' data handling: Reference gene primer amplification gave nucleated cell count estimates. Sequencing was performed with immunoSEQ multiplex PCR; in TCRdb, only in-frame clones are kept and a portion is missing. V and J calls plus clone size are reproduced from that table; the DNA served to infer D and trimming. Among 400,000 or so clones listed, roughly 89% were seen once. The germline V gene encodes CDR1 SGHNT and CDR2 YYREEE (reference sequence). V shed 3 bases and J 5 bases; nucleotides not matched to a gene: 10. The length of the CDR3 is 16 residues. The Seattle patients, enrolled during active infection, were followed longitudinally.

This clonotype originated in a man aged 18 to 35 with COVID-19, enrolled during active disease. V is TRBV5-4 and J is TRBJ2-5, with TRBD1 identical over 10 bases. Sequenced: peripheral blood. CDR3 DNA: TGTGCCAGCAGCTCAGGAGAGGACAGGGGGGCCGAGACCCAGTACTTC. It translates to CASSSGEDRGAETQYF. Using reference TRBV5-4 and TRBJ2-5 for the parts outside the CDR3, the full variable domain is ETGVTQSPTHLIKTRGQQVTLRCSSQSGHNTVSWYQQALGQGPQFIFQYYREEENGRGNFPPRFSGLQFPNYSSELNVNALELDDSALYLCASSSGEDRGAETQYFGPGTRLLVL.